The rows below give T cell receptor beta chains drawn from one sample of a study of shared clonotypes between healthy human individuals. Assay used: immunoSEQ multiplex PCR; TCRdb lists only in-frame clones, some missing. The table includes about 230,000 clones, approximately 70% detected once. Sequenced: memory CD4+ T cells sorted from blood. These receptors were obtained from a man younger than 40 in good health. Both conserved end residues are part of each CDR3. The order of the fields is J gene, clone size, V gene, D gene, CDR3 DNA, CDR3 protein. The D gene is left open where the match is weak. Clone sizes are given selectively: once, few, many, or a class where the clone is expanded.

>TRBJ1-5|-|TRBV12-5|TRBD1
TGTGCTAGTGGCCGCCGGATGACAGGGGGCGGCGGGCCCCAGCATTTT
CASGRRMTGGGGPQHF
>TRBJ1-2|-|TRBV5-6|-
TGTGCCAGCAGCTCAAGTTTTGACAGGTGGTCCTATGGCTACACCTTC
CASSSSFDRWSYGYTF
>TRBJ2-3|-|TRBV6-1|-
TGTGCCAGCACCTTGGGAGGGGGCGGCACAGATACGCAGTATTTT
CASTLGGGGTDTQYF
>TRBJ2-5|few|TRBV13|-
TGTGCCAGCAGCCGCCGGACCTCAAAAGAGACCCAGTACTTC
CASSRRTSKETQYF
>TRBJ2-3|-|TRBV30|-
TGTGCCACCGTGTGGGGGGCCGTCACAGATACGCAGTATTTT
CATVWGAVTDTQYF
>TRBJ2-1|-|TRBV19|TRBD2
TGTGCCAGTACCGGGGGACCGGGCGGCGGACTAGGGTATTACAATGAGCAGTTCTTC
CASTGGPGGGLGYYNEQFF
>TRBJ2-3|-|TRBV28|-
TGTGCCAGCAGCTCCAATGGGTTTGGCGCAGATACGCAGTATTTT
CASSSNGFGADTQYF
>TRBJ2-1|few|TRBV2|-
TGTGCCAGCAGGGTAGGGCTAGGTCTTGAGCAGTTCTTC
CASRVGLGLEQFF
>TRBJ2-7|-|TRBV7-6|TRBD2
TGTGCCAGCAGCCCCTACCTAAGCGGGAGCTCCTACGAGCAGTACTTC
CASSPYLSGSSYEQYF
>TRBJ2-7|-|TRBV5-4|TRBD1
TGTGCCAGCAGCGAGCCGGGACAGGGGGTCTACGAGCAGTACTTC
CASSEPGQGVYEQYF
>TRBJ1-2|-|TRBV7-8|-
TGTGCCAGCAGCTTCCCACCGACGTACTCTAACTATGGCTACACCTTC
CASSFPPTYSNYGYTF
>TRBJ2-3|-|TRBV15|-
TGTGCCACCAGCAGAGATCTGGGGGGCTTCCAAGGGAAAGATACGCAGTATTTT
CATSRDLGGFQGKDTQYF
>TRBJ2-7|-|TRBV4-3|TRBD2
TGCGCCAGCAGCCAAGGGGGCCTAGCGGGAGGCTCCTACGAGCAGTACTTC
CASSQGGLAGGSYEQYF
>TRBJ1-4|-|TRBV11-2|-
TGTGCCAGCAGCTTAGGCAGGGAAGGAGAAAAACTGTTTTTT
CASSLGREGEKLFF
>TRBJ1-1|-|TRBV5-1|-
TGCGCCAGCAGCTTGGGCCTCATCCCCGTAGCCGAAGCTTTCTTT
CASSLGLIPVAEAFF
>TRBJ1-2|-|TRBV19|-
TGTGCCAGCAACAATGGGGGCCAGATACAGAACTATGGCTACACCTTC
CASNNGGQIQNYGYTF
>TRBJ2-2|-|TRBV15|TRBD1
TGTGCCACCAGCGGCCAGACAGGGGTGGCCACCGGGGAGCTGTTTTTT
CATSGQTGVATGELFF
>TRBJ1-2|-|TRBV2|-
TGTGCCAGCAGTATCGGCCGGGGGAACGCCTATGGCTACACCTTC
CASSIGRGNAYGYTF
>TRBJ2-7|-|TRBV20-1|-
TGCAGTGTAAGGGACGGCTACGAGCAGTACTTC
CSVRDGYEQYF
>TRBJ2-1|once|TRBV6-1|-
TGTGCCAGCAGTTTTGTGGGGGCCGGGGGCAATGAGCAGTTCTTC
CASSFVGAGGNEQFF
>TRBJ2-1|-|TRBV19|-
TGTGCCAGTAGTCCAAGACGGGGGGGACAGTACAATGAGCAGTTCTTC
CASSPRRGGQYNEQFF
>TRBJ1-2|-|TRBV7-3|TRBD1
TGTGCCAGCAGCTTAAGGGCAGGGGGCGACTATGGCTACACCTTC
CASSLRAGGDYGYTF
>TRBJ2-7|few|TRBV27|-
TGTGCCAGCAGTTTAGCCGGTAGGGGCTACGAGCAGTACTTC
CASSLAGRGYEQYF
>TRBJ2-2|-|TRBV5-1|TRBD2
TGCGCCAGCAGCTCGGGACTAGCGGGAGGGCCGCGGACCGGGGAGCTGTTTTTT
CASSSGLAGGPRTGELFF
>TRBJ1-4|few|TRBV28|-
TGTGCCAGCAGCCGACAGTCCCCGGGAACTAATGAAAAACTGTTTTTT
CASSRQSPGTNEKLFF
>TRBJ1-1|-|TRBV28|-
TGTGCCAGCAGGGTACAGGAATTTATGAACACTGAAGCTTTCTTT
CASRVQEFMNTEAFF
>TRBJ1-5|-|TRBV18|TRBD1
TGTGCCAGCTCACCGGGTAAAATGGGACAGGGCGTTGGCAATCAGCCCCAGCATTTT
CASSPGKMGQGVGNQPQHF
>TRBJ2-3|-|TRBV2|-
TGTGCCAGCAGTGATCTGTCGTCCGATACGCAGTATTTT
CASSDLSSDTQYF
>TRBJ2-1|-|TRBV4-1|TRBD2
TGCGCCAGCAGCCAAGGACTAGCGGCGACCTACAATGAGCAGTTCTTC
CASSQGLAATYNEQFF
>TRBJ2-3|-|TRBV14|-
TGTGCCAGCAGGCGACTTGGGACAGATACGCAGTATTTT
CASRRLGTDTQYF
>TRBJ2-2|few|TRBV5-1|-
TGCGCCAGCCGTTCCTCCAGCCTCATTGGCACCGGGGAGCTGTTTTTT
CASRSSSLIGTGELFF
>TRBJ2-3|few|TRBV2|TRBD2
TGTGCCAGCAGCGTAGAGGCGGGAGCCCCCCTTGCGCAGTATTTT
CASSVEAGAPLAQYF
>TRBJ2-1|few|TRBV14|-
TGTGCCAGCAGCCAAGATCGAAAAACGGACTATACCCCATATGAGCAGTTCTTC
CASSQDRKTDYTPYEQFF
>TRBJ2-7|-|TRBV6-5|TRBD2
TGTGCCAGCAGTTACTCGGCGGGAGCGTCTGTCGAGCAGTACTTC
CASSYSAGASVEQYF
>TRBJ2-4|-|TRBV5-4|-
TGTGCCAGCAGCCCCCCGGGGGGCGCGGGAAACATTCAGTACTTC
CASSPPGGAGNIQYF